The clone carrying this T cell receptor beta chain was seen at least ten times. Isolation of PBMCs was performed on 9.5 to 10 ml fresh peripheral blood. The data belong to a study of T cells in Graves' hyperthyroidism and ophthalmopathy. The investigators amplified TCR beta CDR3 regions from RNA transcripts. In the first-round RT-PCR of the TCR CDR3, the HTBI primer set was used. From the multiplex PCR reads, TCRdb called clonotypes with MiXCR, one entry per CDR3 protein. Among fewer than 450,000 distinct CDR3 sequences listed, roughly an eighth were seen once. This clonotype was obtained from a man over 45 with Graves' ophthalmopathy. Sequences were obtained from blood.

The chain's CDR3 is CATVTSGYSYEQYF. The CDR3 nucleotides are TGTGCCACCGTCACTAGCGGATACTCCTACGAGCAGTACTTC. The J gene is TRBJ2-7, the V gene TRBV28; 8 bases line up with TRBD2. Trimming at V came to 10 bases and at J to 0 bases, leaving 8 bases not matched to a gene. This CDR3 is 14 amino acids long. The germline V gene has CDR1 MDHEN and CDR2 SYDVKM.